These T cell receptor beta chains were read from a single sample in a study of low-dose radiotherapy and immunotherapy resistance in tumors. TCRdb ran MiXCR on the reads and lists one entry per CDR3 protein. The repertoire holds roughly 46,000 distinct CDR3 sequences, with approximately 12% as singletons. Sequenced here: PBMCs, sampled before treatment. These receptor sequences come from a female donor with ovarian cancer. Each CDR3 is given with its conserved first and last residue. A D gene is named only where the DNA matches it firmly. Expanded clones get a size class; other rows say once, few or many, or leave the size out.

CASRGNTDTQYF | TGTGCCAGCAGGGGTAACACAGATACGCAGTATTTT | . | 12 | TRBV2 | many | TRBJ2-3
CSATTGGPYEQYF | TGCAGTGCGACGACAGGGGGCCCCTACGAGCAGTACTTC | TRBD1 | 13 | TRBV20-1 | . | TRBJ2-7
CAWRVNRGEKLFF | TGTGCCTGGAGAGTGAACCGAGGAGAAAAACTGTTTTTT | . | 13 | TRBV30 | many | TRBJ1-4
CASTIAGGTYNEQFF | TGTGCCAGCACGATAGCGGGAGGCACCTACAATGAGCAGTTCTTC | TRBD2 | 15 | TRBV12-3/TRBV12-4 | many | TRBJ2-1
CAWSPQGAETQYF | TGTGCCTGGAGTCCGCAGGGTGCGGAGACCCAGTACTTC | . | 13 | TRBV30 | many | TRBJ2-5
CATSRVGRGPNVLTF | TGTGCCACCAGCAGAGTGGGCAGGGGGCCCAACGTCCTGACTTTC | TRBD1 | 15 | TRBV15 | few | TRBJ2-6
CASSVEGGGNQPQHF | TGTGCCAGCAGTGTAGAGGGGGGCGGCAATCAGCCCCAGCATTTT | . | 15 | TRBV2 | . | TRBJ1-5
CASSQVRTGDYEQYF | TGCGCCAGCAGCCAAGTCCGAACAGGTGACTACGAGCAGTACTTC | . | 15 | TRBV4-1 | many | TRBJ2-7
CASSPGVGDNTEAFF | TGTGCCAGCTCACCCGGCGTAGGAGATAACACTGAAGCTTTCTTT | . | 15 | TRBV18 | many | TRBJ1-1
CSEAGTKHTDTQYF | TGCAGCGAAGCTGGGACGAAACACACAGATACGCAGTATTTT | . | 14 | TRBV29-1 | many | TRBJ2-3
CASSVATVARSDEQYF | TGTGCCAGCAGCGTAGCTACTGTGGCTAGGTCGGACGAGCAGTACTTC | . | 16 | TRBV9 | . | TRBJ2-7
CASSEALTSTDTQYF | TGTGCCAGCAGTGAGGCTCTCACTAGCACAGATACGCAGTATTTT | . | 15 | TRBV6-1 | many | TRBJ2-3
CSVTPNTEAFF | TGCAGTGTGACCCCGAACACTGAAGCTTTCTTT | . | 11 | TRBV20-1 | many | TRBJ1-1
CASSRGRVETQYF | TGTGCCAGCAGCCGAGGACGGGTTGAGACCCAGTACTTC | . | 13 | TRBV11-1 | many | TRBJ2-5
CSASARDFLGEQFF | TGCAGTGCTAGCGCCCGGGACTTCCTCGGGGAGCAGTTCTTC | . | 14 | TRBV20-1 | medium-sized | TRBJ2-1
CSARDFQAGGHEFF | TGCAGTGCTAGAGATTTTCAAGCGGGGGGCCATGAGTTCTTC | TRBD2 | 14 | TRBV20-1 | many | TRBJ2-1
CASSEAKLGRVGAFF | TGTGCCAGCAGTGAAGCGAAATTGGGGCGGGTTGGAGCTTTCTTT | . | 15 | TRBV6-1 | many | TRBJ1-1
CASSQGTGFYEQYF | TGTGCCAGCAGCCAGGGGACAGGGTTCTACGAGCAGTACTTC | TRBD1 | 14 | TRBV7-6 | many | TRBJ2-7
CASSRTGGEGTQYF | TGTGCCAGCAGCCGGACAGGGGGCGAGGGTACGCAGTATTTT | TRBD1 | 14 | TRBV2 | many | TRBJ2-3
CASSSTDGGNTIYF | TGTGCCAGCAGTTCTACCGACGGAGGAAACACCATATATTTT | . | 14 | TRBV6-6 | many | TRBJ1-3
CASSQGGTVEQFF | TGCGCCAGCAGCCAAGGCGGGACAGTCGAGCAGTTCTTC | . | 13 | TRBV4-1 | many | TRBJ2-1
CASSIGQGGNQPQHF | TGTGCCAGTAGTATTGGGCAGGGCGGCAATCAGCCCCAGCATTTT | . | 15 | TRBV19 | . | TRBJ1-5
CASKDRYEQYF | TGTGCCAGCAAGGACCGATACGAGCAGTACTTC | . | 11 | TRBV6-5 | many | TRBJ2-7
CSARDLNAETQYF | TGCAGTGCTAGAGATCTTAACGCAGAGACCCAGTACTTC | . | 13 | TRBV20-1 | many | TRBJ2-5
CASIGGINGYTF | TGTGCCAGCATCGGCGGGATCAATGGCTACACCTTC | . | 12 | TRBV2 | many | TRBJ1-2
CASSRPDTDYNEQFF | TGTGCCAGCAGTCGGCCGGACACCGACTACAATGAGCAGTTCTTC | . | 15 | TRBV28 | medium-sized | TRBJ2-1
CSAEPSTGPYMNTEAFF | TGCAGTGCCGAGCCCAGCACAGGCCCGTATATGAACACTGAAGCTTTCTTT | . | 17 | TRBV20-1 | many | TRBJ1-1
CASSAGTIDGYTF | TGTGCCAGCAGTGCCGGGACCATTGATGGCTACACCTTC | . | 13 | TRBV6-5 | many | TRBJ1-2
CASSLPGTNEKLFF | TGTGCCAGCAGTTTACCAGGGACTAATGAAAAACTGTTTTTT | . | 14 | TRBV12-3/TRBV12-4 | many | TRBJ1-4
CATSDSTDGNTEAFF | TGTGCCACCAGTGATTCCACCGACGGGAACACTGAAGCTTTCTTT | . | 15 | TRBV24-1 | few | TRBJ1-1
CASSPSGLGFYNEQFF | TGTGCCAGCAGTCCATCCGGCCTGGGTTTCTACAATGAGCAGTTCTTC | . | 16 | TRBV28 | many | TRBJ2-1
CASRGDLSNSPLHF | TGTGCCAGCAGAGGGGACCTTTCTAATTCACCCCTCCACTTT | . | 14 | TRBV6-5 | many | TRBJ1-6
CASSLGGQGSGELFF | TGCGCCAGCAGCTTGGGGGGACAGGGATCCGGGGAGCTGTTTTTT | TRBD1 | 15 | TRBV7-9 | many | TRBJ2-2
CAISEGGGSNTEAFF | TGTGCCATCAGTGAGGGGGGCGGGTCGAACACTGAAGCTTTCTTT | . | 15 | TRBV10-3 | many | TRBJ1-1
CASSLSGDSGANVLTF | TGTGCCAGCAGCTTATCCGGGGACTCTGGGGCCAACGTCCTGACTTTC | . | 16 | TRBV11-1 | few | TRBJ2-6
CSASRQVNEQYF | TGCAGTGCTAGTCGACAAGTCAACGAGCAGTACTTC | . | 12 | TRBV20-1 | few | TRBJ2-7
CASSVSREGYGYTF | TGTGCCAGCAGTGTAAGCAGGGAGGGCTATGGCTACACCTTC | . | 14 | TRBV6-5 | many | TRBJ1-2
CASSSGDYNQPQHF | TGCGCCAGCAGCTCCGGGGATTACAATCAGCCCCAGCATTTT | . | 14 | TRBV5-1 | many | TRBJ1-5
CASSADPSRSYEQYF | TGTGCCAGCAGTGCTGACCCGTCTCGCTCCTACGAGCAGTACTTC | . | 15 | TRBV28 | medium-sized | TRBJ2-7
CSVLGSYEQYF | TGCAGCGTTCTGGGGTCCTACGAGCAGTACTTC | . | 11 | TRBV29-1 | many | TRBJ2-7
CASSFSPQRYTGELFF | TGTGCCAGCAGCTTTTCGCCCCAGCGGTACACCGGGGAGCTGTTTTTT | . | 16 | TRBV11-2 | many | TRBJ2-2
CASRRGNTDTQYF | TGTGCCAGCAGAAGAGGCAACACAGATACGCAGTATTTT | . | 13 | TRBV27 | many | TRBJ2-3
CASSQGAYGYTF | TGCGCCAGCAGCCAAGGAGCATATGGCTACACCTTC | . | 12 | TRBV4-1 | many | TRBJ1-2
CASSLAGYSNQPQHF | TGCGCCAGCAGCTTAGCAGGTTATAGCAATCAGCCCCAGCATTTT | . | 15 | TRBV5-1 | many | TRBJ1-5
CASSLDTGELFF | TGTGCCAGCAGCCTCGACACCGGGGAGCTGTTTTTT | . | 12 | TRBV11-1 | many | TRBJ2-2